This TCR beta chain was profiled in a study of OX40 agonist ivuxolimab in advanced cancers. Concerning the study at large: The costimulatory receptor OX40 (CD134) was targeted by ivuxolimab, a fully human IgG2 agonistic monoclonal antibody. In the dose-escalation cohort, more than 75% of patients were male, and the mean age was approximately 55 years, with a range of roughly 20 to 79. Partial responses occurred in three dose-escalation patients: two with cutaneous melanoma and one with hepatocellular carcinoma. Intravenous ivuxolimab was administered to patients every 2 weeks at six dose levels: 0.01, 0.1, 0.3, 1.5, 3 and 10 mg/kg. Of the roughly 51 patients in dose escalation, about 20 had hepatocellular carcinoma, some 15 had melanoma, 9 had renal cell carcinoma and 9 had head and neck cancer. Prior anti-PD-1, anti-PD-L1 or anti-CTLA-4 therapy was permitted, and checkpoint inhibitors had been received by about 36% of dose-escalation patients. The paper describes the monotherapy dose-escalation part (N of about 47 patients) of the phase I trial of ivuxolimab. Peripheral TCRbeta sequencing was intended to test whether TCR sequence diversity was altered and clonal T-cell expansion was caused by ivuxolimab. Points the paper makes about the study in general: After ivuxolimab, CD8+ T cells had more expanded clones than CD4+ T cells on average. At doses of 0.1 to 3.0 mg/kg, clonal expansion of both CD4+ and CD8+ T cells in blood was seen between baseline and week 6. Which antigens the clonally expanded peripheral T cells were specific for was not determined. In the 0.1-3.0 mg/kg groups, partial responders were among the patients with the lowest normalized peripheral clonal expansion, particularly in CD8+ T cells. Low levels of normalized T-cell clonal expansion were also shown by some nonresponding patients.

Turning to this clone: Its binding antigen is unknown. No quality values exist for individual bases; no much larger clone is one base distant.

Patients with autoimmune disease history or receiving systemic immunosuppression were excluded from the trial. Peripheral blood for TCR sequencing was collected from all dose cohorts at baseline, on cycle 4 day 1, and on cycle 7 day 1. The samples were taken from a phase I, first-in-human, multicenter, open-label dose-escalation trial of ivuxolimab. Adults with locally advanced or metastatic head and neck squamous cell, hepatocellular, melanoma or renal cell carcinoma were enrolled in the trial. Before TCR sequencing, CD4+ T cells and CD8+ T cells from peripheral blood were sorted into separate populations. The CDR3 sequence holds 14 residues, the cysteine and phenylalanine included. The kept DNA is CDR3 alone, 42 bases in frame from the first base. CDR1 and CDR2 are read off the germline V gene as MNHEY and SVGAGI. Deletion took 8 bases off V and 2 bases off J, with a span of 13 bases between the germline ends.

Genomic DNA was isolated from the sorted cells so that the TCRbeta CDR3 region could be sequenced. TCRbeta CDR3 regions were sequenced using the immunoSEQ Assay. Entries here come from immuneACCESS through TCRdb and include only in-frame sequences with V and J called. Some clones fail to appear in such tables; in the studies checked, an unresolved V gene covers under half of the shortfall, and the cause of the remainder is unknown. The sample includes fewer than 90,000 clones, with approximately 92% observed a single time. The ten top clones hold less than 0.2% of the sample. The chain is made from TRBV6-5 and TRBJ1-5; the D gene is unclear. The TCR comes from an adult with an advanced solid tumor such as melanoma, head and neck, liver or kidney cancer. Specimen: CD4+ or CD8+ T cells sorted from blood, collected in a trial of the OX40 agonist ivuxolimab. The CDR3 has the sequence CASSRADRNQPQHF. The nucleotide sequence is TGTGCCAGCTCTCGTGCCGACCGCAATCAGCCCCAGCATTTT.